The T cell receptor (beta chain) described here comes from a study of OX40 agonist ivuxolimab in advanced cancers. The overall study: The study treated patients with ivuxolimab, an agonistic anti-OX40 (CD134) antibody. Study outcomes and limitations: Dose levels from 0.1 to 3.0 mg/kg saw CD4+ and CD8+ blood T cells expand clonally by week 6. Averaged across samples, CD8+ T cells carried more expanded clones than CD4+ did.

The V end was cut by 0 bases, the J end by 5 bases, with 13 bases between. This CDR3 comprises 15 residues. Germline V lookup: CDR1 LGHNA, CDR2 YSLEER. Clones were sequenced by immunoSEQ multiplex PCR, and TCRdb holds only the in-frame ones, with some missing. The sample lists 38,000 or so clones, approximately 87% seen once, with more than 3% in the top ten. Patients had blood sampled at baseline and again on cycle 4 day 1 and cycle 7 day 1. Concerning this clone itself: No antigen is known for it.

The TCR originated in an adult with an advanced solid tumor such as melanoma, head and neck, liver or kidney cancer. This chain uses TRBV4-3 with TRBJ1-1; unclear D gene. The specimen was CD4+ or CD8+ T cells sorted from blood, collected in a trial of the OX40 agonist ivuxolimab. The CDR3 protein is CASSQDEGLGTEAFF. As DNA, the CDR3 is TGCGCCAGCAGCCAAGATGAAGGACTAGGGACTGAAGCTTTCTTT.